This TCR beta chain was obtained from a study of blood T cell repertoires in COVID-19 (dated by TCRdb to 2020 to 2021). Some background on the complete study: Samples covering the acute and convalescent phases of COVID-19 were provided by collaborators in the United States, Italy and Spain. The material from the prospective study consisted of cDNA or gDNA derived from T cells, B-cell-depleted T cells, or PBMCs. Deeply sampled blood TCRbeta repertoires from subjects exposed to, actively infected with, or recovered from COVID-19 were included in the dataset. The repertoires were made available in a free public database intended to serve as a resource for research on the immune response to SARS-CoV-2. The samples were drawn from the first 160 participants of the ongoing ImmuneRACE study and from roughly 1,300 subjects provided by 6 global collaborators. Nearly every sample came with metadata listing a de-identified subject ID, COVID-19 status, age in years and sex. Where HLA class I and class II types were available, the types were taken from metadata supplied by the sample provider, not from assay-based typing. Overall results and qualifications from the work: Clinical and demographic metadata were provided uncurated, with the amount varying by source and participant.

The immunoSEQ Assay, a bias-controlled multiplex PCR, was used to amplify TCRbeta CDR3 regions from genomic DNA. Processing in the source paper ran as follows. The number of nucleated cells in each sample was estimated from the amplification of reference gene primers within the assay. To quantify the absolute abundance of each unique TCRbeta CDR3 rearrangement, sequence reads were collapsed and filtered. Productive Simpson clonality was computed per sample as the square root of Simpson's diversity index over productive rearrangements. Not all clones reach the TCRdb copy of this immuneACCESS table, which keeps in-frame sequences only. Checked studies attribute under half of the gap to unresolved V genes and leave the rest unexplained. The V and J calls and clone size are taken from that table; D and trimming were inferred from the DNA. This sample holds 250,000 to 350,000 clones; roughly 90% were observed only once. The ten biggest clones cover about 2.4% of the sample.

Note on this clone: What this receptor recognizes is not known. No quality values exist for individual bases; no much larger clone is one base distant.

Participants in the prospective study were enrolled through a virtual design, were aged about 18 to 100 years, and lived in 24 United States geographic areas. In the prospective study, participants were assigned to cohorts based on the clinical history participants reported in a screening survey and a study questionnaire. Recovered participants in ImmuneRACE Cohort 3 were defined as having two consecutive negative NP/OP PCR tests, clearance from a healthcare professional, or resolution of symptoms. In the prospective study, whole blood, serum and a nasopharyngeal or oropharyngeal swab were collected from each participant by mobile phlebotomists. Over a roughly two-month period, participants in the prospective study had the option of providing additional blood draws and questionnaires. Before DNA extraction, blood samples from the prospective study were shipped at room temperature or frozen. The CDR3 starts with the cysteine, ends with the phenylalanine, and has 16 residues. Of the read, only the CDR3 DNA is kept; its 48 bases are in frame from base 1. Per the germline V gene, SGDLS is the CDR1 and YYNGEE is the CDR2. Unmatched junction bases come to 9, with V trimmed by 4 bases and J by 3 bases.

Rearrangement joined TRBV9 to TRBJ2-7; TRBD1 agrees with 11 junctional bases. The sequenced material came from PBMCs or T cells enriched from blood (not recorded which). This clonotype was obtained from a man aged 55 to 70 who had recovered from COVID-19. The CDR3 reads as follows: CASSRRTGTGGYEQYF. At the DNA level, the sequence is TGTGCCAGCAGCCGACGAACCGGGACAGGGGGCTACGAGCAGTACTTC.